This T cell receptor (beta chain) was retrieved from a study of CD8 T cells in ankylosing spondylitis. Findings and caveats of the study: Typical of ankylosing spondylitis blood, it appeared, was a TCR beta motif of under 10 highly homologous variants. Peripheral blood samples showed relatively rare disease-linked clones, and these clones were CD8+.

TCRdb processed the 5' RACE reads anew with MiXCR; each CDR3 protein has one entry. The sample carries more than 500,000 distinct CDR3 sequences, about 5% recorded once. This clonotype was seen repeatedly, ten times or more. The antigen is not known. The V gene end was trimmed by 8 bases and the J gene end by 3 bases; junction bases not matched to a gene: 7. Germline V gene lookup returns CDR1 SNHLY and CDR2 FYNNEI. There are 14 residues in the CDR3. The source material was blood, either unsorted or a sorted T cell fraction (not recorded which). The receptor was derived from a male donor with ankylosing spondylitis. V is TRBV2 and J is TRBJ2-7; 10 bases map to TRBD1. CDR3 DNA sequence: TGTGCCAGCCATCCCGGACAGGGGGTCTACGAGCAGTACTTC. Protein sequence: CASHPGQGVYEQYF.